Sequencing of this T cell receptor beta chain was carried out in a study of T cell changes during pregnancy in multiple sclerosis. Here immunoSEQ multiplex PCR was the method, and the copy in TCRdb shows in-frame clones only, minus some. The table has over 35,000 clones, 89% seen once; the top ten hold around 0.5%. This clone showed up just a few times. This receptor was obtained from a female donor with multiple sclerosis, enrolled in a pregnancy study. The material was CD4+ T cells from peripheral blood mononuclear cells, obtained in the first trimester of pregnancy.

The CDR3 here is CASGTGVGGGLYEQYF. The CDR3 DNA is TGTGCCAGCGGGACAGGGGTGGGCGGCGGCCTCTACGAGCAGTACTTC. V and J are TRBV19 and TRBJ2-7, with 10 bases aligning to TRBD1. The CDR3 contains 16 residues. Germline lookup yields CDR1 LNHDA and CDR2 SQIVND (reference sequence). V dropped 9 bases and J dropped 3; count of bases not matched to a gene: 14.